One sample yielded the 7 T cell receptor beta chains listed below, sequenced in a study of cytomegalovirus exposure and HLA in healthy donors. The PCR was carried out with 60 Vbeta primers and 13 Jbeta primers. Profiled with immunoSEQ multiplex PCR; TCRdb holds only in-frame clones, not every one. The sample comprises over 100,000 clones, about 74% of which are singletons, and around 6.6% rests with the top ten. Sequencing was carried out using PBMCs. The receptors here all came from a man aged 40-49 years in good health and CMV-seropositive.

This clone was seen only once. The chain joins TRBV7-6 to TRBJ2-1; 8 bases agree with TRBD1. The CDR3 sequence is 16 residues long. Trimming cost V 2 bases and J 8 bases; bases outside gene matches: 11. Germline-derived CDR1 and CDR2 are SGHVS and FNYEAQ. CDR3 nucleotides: TGTGCCAGCAGCTTACGTTCGACAGGGGTTCAATATGAGCAGTTCTTC. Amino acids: CASSLRSTGVQYEQFF.

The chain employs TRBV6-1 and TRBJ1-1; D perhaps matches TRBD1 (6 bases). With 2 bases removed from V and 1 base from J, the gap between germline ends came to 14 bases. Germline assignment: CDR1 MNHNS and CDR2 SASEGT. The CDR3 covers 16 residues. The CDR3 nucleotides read TGTGCCAGCAGTGAAACAAGGGGGAAAGGGAACACTGAAGCTTTCTTT. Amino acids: CASSETRGKGNTEAFF.

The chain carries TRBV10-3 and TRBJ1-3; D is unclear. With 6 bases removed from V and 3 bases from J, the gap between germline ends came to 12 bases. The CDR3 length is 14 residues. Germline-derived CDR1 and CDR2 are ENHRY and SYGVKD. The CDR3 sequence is CAISPGNLGNTIYF. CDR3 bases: TGTGCCATCAGCCCGGGGAACCTTGGAAACACCATATATTTT.

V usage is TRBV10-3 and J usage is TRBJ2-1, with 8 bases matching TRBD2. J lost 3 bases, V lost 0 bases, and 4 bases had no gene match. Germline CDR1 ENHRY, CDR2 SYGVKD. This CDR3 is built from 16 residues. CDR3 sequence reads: CAISESSGRNYNEQFF. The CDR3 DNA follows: TGTGCCATCAGTGAGTCGAGCGGGAGAAACTACAATGAGCAGTTCTTC.

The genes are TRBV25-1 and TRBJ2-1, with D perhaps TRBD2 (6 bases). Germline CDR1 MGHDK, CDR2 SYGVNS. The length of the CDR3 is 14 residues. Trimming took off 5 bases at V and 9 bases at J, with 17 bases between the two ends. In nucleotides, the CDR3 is TGTGCCAGCAGTCTTTTAGCGGAGATGGGTGAGCAGTTCTTC. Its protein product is CASSLLAEMGEQFF.

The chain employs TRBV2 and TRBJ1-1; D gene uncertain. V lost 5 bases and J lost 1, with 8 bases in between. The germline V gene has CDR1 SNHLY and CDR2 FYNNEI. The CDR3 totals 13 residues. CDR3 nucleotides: TGTGCCAGCAGTCGTTCAGAGAACACTGAAGCTTTCTTT. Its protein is CASSRSENTEAFF.

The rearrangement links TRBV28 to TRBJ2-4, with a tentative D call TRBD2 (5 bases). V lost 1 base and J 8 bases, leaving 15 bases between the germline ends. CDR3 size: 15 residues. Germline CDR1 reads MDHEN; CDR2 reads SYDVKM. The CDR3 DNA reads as TGTGCCAGCAGTTTATTGTCGGGCGGAGGAGACATTCAGTACTTC. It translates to CASSLLSGGGDIQYF.